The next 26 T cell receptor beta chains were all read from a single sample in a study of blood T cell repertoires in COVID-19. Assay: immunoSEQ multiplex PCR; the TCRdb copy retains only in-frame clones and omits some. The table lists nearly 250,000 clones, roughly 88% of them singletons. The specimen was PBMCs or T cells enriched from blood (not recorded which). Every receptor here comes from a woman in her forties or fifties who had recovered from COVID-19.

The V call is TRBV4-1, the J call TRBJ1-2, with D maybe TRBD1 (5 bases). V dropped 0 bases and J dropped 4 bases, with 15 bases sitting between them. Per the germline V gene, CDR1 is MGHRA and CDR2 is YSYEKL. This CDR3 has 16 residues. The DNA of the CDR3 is TGCGCCAGCAGCCAAGACGGAACGGGGGTAACCTATGGCTACACCTTC. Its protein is CASSQDGTGVTYGYTF.

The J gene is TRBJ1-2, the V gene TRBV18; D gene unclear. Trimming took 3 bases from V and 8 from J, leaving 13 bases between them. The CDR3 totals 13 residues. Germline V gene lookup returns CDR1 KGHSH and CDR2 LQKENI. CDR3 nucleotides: TGTGCCAGCTCACCTGAGCCCCATGAGGGCTACACCTTC. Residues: CASSPEPHEGYTF.

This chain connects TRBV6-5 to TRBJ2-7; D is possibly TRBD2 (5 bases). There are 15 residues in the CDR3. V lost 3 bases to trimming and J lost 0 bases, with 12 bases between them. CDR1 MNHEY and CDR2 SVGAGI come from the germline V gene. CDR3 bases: TGTGCCAGCAGTTATTCTAGGGCGGGCTCCTACGAGCAGTACTTC. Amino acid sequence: CASSYSRAGSYEQYF.

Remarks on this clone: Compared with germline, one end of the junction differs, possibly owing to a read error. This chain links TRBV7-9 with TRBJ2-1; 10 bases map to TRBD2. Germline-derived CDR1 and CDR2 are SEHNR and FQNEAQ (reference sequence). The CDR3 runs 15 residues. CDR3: CASRLVSGGYNEQFF. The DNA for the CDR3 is TGTGCCAGCAGATTAGTTAGCGGGGGGTACAATGAGCAGTTCTTC.

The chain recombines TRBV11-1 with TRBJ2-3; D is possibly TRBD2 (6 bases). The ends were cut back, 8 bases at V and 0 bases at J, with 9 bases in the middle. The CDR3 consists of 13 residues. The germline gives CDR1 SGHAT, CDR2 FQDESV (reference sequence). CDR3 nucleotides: TGTGCCAGCCGGGGACTGAGCACAGATACGCAGTATTTT. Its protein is CASRGLSTDTQYF.

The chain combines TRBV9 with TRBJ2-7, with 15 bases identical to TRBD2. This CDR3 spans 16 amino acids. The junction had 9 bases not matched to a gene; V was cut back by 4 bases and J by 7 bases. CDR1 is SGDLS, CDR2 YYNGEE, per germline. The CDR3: CASSSGTSGGKGEQYF. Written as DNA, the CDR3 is TGTGCCAGCAGCTCCGGGACTAGCGGGGGGAAAGGGGAGCAGTACTTC.

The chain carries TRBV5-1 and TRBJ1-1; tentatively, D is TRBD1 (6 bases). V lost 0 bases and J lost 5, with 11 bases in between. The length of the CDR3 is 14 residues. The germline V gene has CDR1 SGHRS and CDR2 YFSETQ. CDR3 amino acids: CASSLDTGLTEAFF. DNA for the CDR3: TGCGCCAGCAGCTTGGATACAGGGTTGACTGAAGCTTTCTTT.

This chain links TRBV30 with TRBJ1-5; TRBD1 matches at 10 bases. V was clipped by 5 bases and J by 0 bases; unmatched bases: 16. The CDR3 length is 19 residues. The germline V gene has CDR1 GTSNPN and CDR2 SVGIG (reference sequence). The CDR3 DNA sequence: TGTGCCTGGTTCACCCCCGGGACAGGGGCGGGTTATAGCAATCAGCCCCAGCATTTT. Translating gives CAWFTPGTGAGYSNQPQHF.

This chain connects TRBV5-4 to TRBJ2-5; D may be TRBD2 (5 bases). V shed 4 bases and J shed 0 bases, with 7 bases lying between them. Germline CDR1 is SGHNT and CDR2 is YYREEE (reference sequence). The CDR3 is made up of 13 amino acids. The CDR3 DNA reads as TGTGCCAGCAGCCCGAGGGACCAAGAGACCCAGTACTTC. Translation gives CASSPRDQETQYF.

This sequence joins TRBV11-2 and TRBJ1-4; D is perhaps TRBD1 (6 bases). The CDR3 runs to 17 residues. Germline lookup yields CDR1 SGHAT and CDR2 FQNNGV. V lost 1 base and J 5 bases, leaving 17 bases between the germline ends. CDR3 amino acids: CASSLAFGQSQNEKLFF. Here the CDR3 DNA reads TGTGCCAGCAGCTTAGCGTTTGGACAGTCTCAAAATGAAAAACTGTTTTTT.

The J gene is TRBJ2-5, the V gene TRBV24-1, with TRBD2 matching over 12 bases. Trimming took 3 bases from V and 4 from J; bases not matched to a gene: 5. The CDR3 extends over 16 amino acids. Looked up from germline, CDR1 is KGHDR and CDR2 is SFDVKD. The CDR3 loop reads CATSDSTSGGRETQYF. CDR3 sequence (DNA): TGTGCCACCAGTGATAGTACTAGCGGGGGGCGAGAGACCCAGTACTTC.

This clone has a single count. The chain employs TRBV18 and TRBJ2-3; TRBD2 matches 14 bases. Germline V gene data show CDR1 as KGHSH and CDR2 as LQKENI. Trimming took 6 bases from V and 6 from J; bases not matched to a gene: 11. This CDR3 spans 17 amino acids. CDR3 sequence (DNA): TGTGCCAGCTCTCCCGGGACTAGCGGGAGAGTCATGGATACGCAGTATTTT. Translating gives CASSPGTSGRVMDTQYF.

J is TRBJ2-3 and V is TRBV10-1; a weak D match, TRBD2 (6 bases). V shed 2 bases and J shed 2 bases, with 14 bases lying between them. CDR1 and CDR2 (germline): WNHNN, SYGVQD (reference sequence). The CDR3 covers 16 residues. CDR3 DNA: TGCGCCAGCAGTGAGCTGGCGGGGAAGTACACAGATACGCAGTATTTT. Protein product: CASSELAGKYTDTQYF.

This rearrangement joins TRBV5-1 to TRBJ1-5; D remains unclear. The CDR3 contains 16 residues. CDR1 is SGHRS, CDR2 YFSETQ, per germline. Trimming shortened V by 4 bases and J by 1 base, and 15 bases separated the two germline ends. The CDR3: CASSLGGPGSNQPQHF. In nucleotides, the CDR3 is TGCGCCAGCAGCCTGGGAGGGCCGGGGAGCAATCAGCCCCAGCATTTT.

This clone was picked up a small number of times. CDR3 DNA sequence: TGTGCCAGCAGCTCCCACAGGAGTCCTGGGGGCTACACCTTC. Encoded protein: CASSSHRSPGGYTF. J is TRBJ1-2 and V is TRBV7-2; D is perhaps TRBD1 (5 bases). V was clipped by 4 bases and J by 8 bases, with 17 bases between them. The CDR3 loop spans 14 amino acids. Germline loops: CDR1 SGHTA, CDR2 FQGNSA.

DNA of the CDR3: TGTGCCACCGCGGCGGGAGCCGCGAATGAGCAGTTCTTC. It specifies CATAAGAANEQFF. V gene TRBV24-1 combines with J gene TRBJ2-1; 7 bases are a match to TRBD2. Germline-derived CDR1 and CDR2 are KGHDR and SFDVKD. Trimming removed 9 bases from V and 7 bases from J; junction bases left unmatched: 8. This CDR3 comprises 13 residues.

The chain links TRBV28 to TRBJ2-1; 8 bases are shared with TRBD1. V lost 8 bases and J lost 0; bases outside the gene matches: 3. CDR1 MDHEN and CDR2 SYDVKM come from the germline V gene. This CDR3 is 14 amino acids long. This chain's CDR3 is CASHTGGSYNEQFF. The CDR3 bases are TGTGCCAGCCATACAGGGGGCTCCTACAATGAGCAGTTCTTC.

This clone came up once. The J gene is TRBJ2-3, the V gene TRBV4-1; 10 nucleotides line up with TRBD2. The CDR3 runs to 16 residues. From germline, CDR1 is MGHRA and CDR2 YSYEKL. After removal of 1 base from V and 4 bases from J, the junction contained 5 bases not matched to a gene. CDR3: CASSQGSSGRPDTQYF. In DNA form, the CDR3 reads TGCGCCAGCAGCCAAGGCTCTAGCGGGAGACCAGATACGCAGTATTTT.

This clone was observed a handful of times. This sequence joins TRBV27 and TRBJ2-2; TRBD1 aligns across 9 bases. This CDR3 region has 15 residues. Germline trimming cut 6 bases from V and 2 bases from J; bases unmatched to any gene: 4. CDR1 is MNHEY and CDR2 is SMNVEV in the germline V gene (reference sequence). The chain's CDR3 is CASSWDRENTGELFF. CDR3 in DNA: TGTGCCAGCAGCTGGGACAGGGAAAACACCGGGGAGCTGTTTTTT.

The CDR3 coding sequence is TGTGCCAGCTCACCAACGGGACAGCCACTCTATGGCTACACCTTC. This encodes CASSPTGQPLYGYTF. J is TRBJ1-2 and V is TRBV18; TRBD1 matches 7 bases. Trimming removed 2 bases from V and 4 bases from J; junction bases left unmatched: 7. Germline values: CDR1 KGHSH, CDR2 LQKENI. The CDR3 contains 15 residues. Filled out from reference TRBV18 and TRBJ1-2, the complete variable domain reads NAGVMQNPRHLVRRRGQEARLRCSPMKGHSHVYWYRQLPEEGLKFMVYLQKENIIDESGMPKERFSAEFPKEGPSILRIQQVVRGDSAAYFCASSPTGQPLYGYTFGSGTRLTVV.

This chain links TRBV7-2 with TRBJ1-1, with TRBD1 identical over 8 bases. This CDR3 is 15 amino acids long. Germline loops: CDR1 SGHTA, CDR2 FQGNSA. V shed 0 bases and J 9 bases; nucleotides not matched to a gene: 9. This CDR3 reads CASSLAQGAGGKAFF. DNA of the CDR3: TGTGCCAGCAGCTTAGCGCAGGGGGCAGGGGGGAAAGCTTTCTTT. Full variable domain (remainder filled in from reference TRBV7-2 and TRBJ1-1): GAGVSQSPSNKVTEKGKDVELRCDPISGHTALYWYRQSLGQGLEFLIYFQGNSAPDKSGLPSDRFSAERTGGSVSTLTIQRTQQEDSAVYLCASSLAQGAGGKAFFGQGTRLTVV.

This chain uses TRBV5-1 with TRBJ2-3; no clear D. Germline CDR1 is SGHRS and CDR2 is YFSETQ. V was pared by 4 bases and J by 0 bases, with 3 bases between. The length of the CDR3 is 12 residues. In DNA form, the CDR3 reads TGCGCCAGCAGCCCTAGCACAGATACGCAGTATTTT. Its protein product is CASSPSTDTQYF. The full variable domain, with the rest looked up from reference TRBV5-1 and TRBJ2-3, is KAGVTQTPRYLIKTRGQQVTLSCSPISGHRSVSWYQQTPGQGLQFLFEYFSETQRNKGNFPGRFSGRQFSNSRSEMNVSTLELGDSALYLCASSPSTDTQYFGPGTRLTVL.

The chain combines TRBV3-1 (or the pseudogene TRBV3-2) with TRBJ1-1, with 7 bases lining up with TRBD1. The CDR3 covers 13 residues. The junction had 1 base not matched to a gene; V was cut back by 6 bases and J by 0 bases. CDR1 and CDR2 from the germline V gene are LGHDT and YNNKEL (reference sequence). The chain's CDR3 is CASRGTVNTEAFF. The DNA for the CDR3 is TGTGCCAGCAGGGGGACAGTGAACACTGAAGCTTTCTTT.

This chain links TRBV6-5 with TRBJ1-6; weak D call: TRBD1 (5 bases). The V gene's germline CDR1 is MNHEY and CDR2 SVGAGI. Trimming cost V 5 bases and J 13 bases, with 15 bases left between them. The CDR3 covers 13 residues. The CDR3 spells CASSNAGQGPLHF. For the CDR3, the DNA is TGTGCCAGCAGTAACGCAGGGCAAGGGCCCCTCCACTTT.

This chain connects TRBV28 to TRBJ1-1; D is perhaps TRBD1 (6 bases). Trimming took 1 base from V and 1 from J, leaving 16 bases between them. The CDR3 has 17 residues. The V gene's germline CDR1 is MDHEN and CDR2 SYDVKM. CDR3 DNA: TGTGCCAGCAGTTTATCTTTTGGGGGCGCCGGGAACACTGAAGCTTTCTTT. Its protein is CASSLSFGGAGNTEAFF.

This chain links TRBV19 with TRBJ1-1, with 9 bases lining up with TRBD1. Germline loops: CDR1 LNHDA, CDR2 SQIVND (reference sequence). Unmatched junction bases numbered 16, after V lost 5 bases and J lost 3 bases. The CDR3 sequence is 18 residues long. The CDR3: CASSPDRGTGQVHTEAFF. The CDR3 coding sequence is TGTGCCAGTAGTCCAGACAGGGGGACAGGGCAAGTTCACACTGAAGCTTTCTTT.